These T cell receptor beta chains were read from a single sample in a study of post-analysis software for immune sequencing data. Via MiXCR, TCRdb re-called the PCR reads, giving one row per CDR3 protein. The data show about 560,000 distinct CDR3 sequences, 44% seen once. Sequenced: blood. Receptor source: a girl aged 10-17 years with multiple sclerosis. Both conserved end residues are part of each CDR3. D genes are given only for firm matches. Clone size is shown for a subset of rows, as once, few, many or a class of expanded clone.

>TRBJ2-1|-|TRBV29-1|TRBD2
TGCAGCGTCGAGCCCTGGACTAGCGGGGTGGATGAGCAGTTCTTC
CSVEPWTSGVDEQFF
>TRBJ2-1|-|TRBV10-3|TRBD2
TGTGCCATCAGTGGTCTTTTAAGCGGGAGGGACAATGAGCAGTTCTTC
CAISGLLSGRDNEQFF
>TRBJ1-2|many|TRBV12-3/TRBV12-4|-
TGTGCCAGCGGCGTTGAGGGCAGGCCCACGGTTGGCTACACCTTC
CASGVEGRPTVGYTF
>TRBJ2-1|-|TRBV27|-
TGTGCCAGCAGTTTAAGAAGAGGGCGTTCGCTTAACAATGAGCAGTTCTTC
CASSLRRGRSLNNEQFF
>TRBJ2-7|-|TRBV13|-
TGTGCCAGCAGCTCCTCCCCGACCAAGGATGACGAGCAGTACTTC
CASSSSPTKDDEQYF
>TRBJ2-6|-|TRBV5-1|-
TGCGCCAGCGGGATAAGAGATGGGGCCAACGTCCTGACTTTC
CASGIRDGANVLTF
>TRBJ2-5|-|TRBV20-1|-
TGCAGTGCTTGGGGGACACAAGAGACCCAGTACTTC
CSAWGTQETQYF
>TRBJ2-3|-|TRBV20-1|TRBD2
TGCAGTCCGCGGGGGGGCCTGACAGATACGCAGTATTTT
CSPRGGLTDTQYF
>TRBJ2-3|-|TRBV20-1|-
TGCAGTGCTCCCCCAAACTTCGCAACAGATACGCAGTATTTT
CSAPPNFATDTQYF
>TRBJ2-1|-|TRBV6-5|-
TGTGCCAGCAGTATGAGTCGTCGCCGCAATGAGCAGTTCTTC
CASSMSRRRNEQFF
>TRBJ2-7|few|TRBV20-1|-
TGCAGTGCTAGAGGACTTACGGACTCCTACGAGCAGTACTTC
CSARGLTDSYEQYF
>TRBJ2-1|-|TRBV6-5|-
TGTGCCAGCAGTCAGTATCGGGGTCGCTCCTACAATGAGCAGTTCTTC
CASSQYRGRSYNEQFF
>TRBJ2-3|-|TRBV7-8|-
TGTGCCAGCAGCCCCTGGGAAGGGGATACGCAGTATTTT
CASSPWEGDTQYF
>TRBJ1-2|-|TRBV5-6|-
TGTGCCAGCAGCTTGGATCTCGGCAGGGGCGTAAGTGGCTACACCTTC
CASSLDLGRGVSGYTF
>TRBJ1-5|-|TRBV7-8|-
TGTGCCAGCAGCTTAGGCGCAGTGGGGAATCAGCCCCAGCATTTT
CASSLGAVGNQPQHF
>TRBJ2-3|-|TRBV7-9|-
TGTGCCAGCAGCCGACTAGGAGATAGCACAGATACGCAGTATTTT
CASSRLGDSTDTQYF
>TRBJ1-4|-|TRBV7-6|-
TGTGCCAGCAGCCGGGACGTGGGGGACGAAAAACTGTTTTTT
CASSRDVGDEKLFF
>TRBJ2-5|few|TRBV6-4|-
TGTGCCAGCAGTGACTCCAGCGGGGAGACCCAGTACTTC
CASSDSSGETQYF
>TRBJ2-3|-|TRBV20-1|TRBD2
TGCAGTACTAGATCGGCGAGGGCTAGCGGGGGCAAACCGGATACGCAGTATTTT
CSTRSARASGGKPDTQYF
>TRBJ2-7|few|TRBV29-1|-
TGCAGCGTGGGATACGCCGGGGCGAGGGACTACGAGCAGTACTTC
CSVGYAGARDYEQYF
>TRBJ2-3|many|TRBV6-2/TRBV6-3|-
TGTGCCAGCAGTTACTCGATTCTAGGGGCAGATACGCAGTATTTT
CASSYSILGADTQYF
>TRBJ2-1|few|TRBV6-6|-
TGTGCCAGTGTTGTGGGAGTGTTAAATGAGCAGTTCTTC
CASVVGVLNEQFF
>TRBJ2-1|-|TRBV2|-
TGTGCCAGCAGTGAAGCGAGACTGATCAATGAGCAGTTCTTC
CASSEARLINEQFF
>TRBJ2-3|-|TRBV12-3/TRBV12-4|TRBD2
TGTGCCAGCAGTAAACTAGCGGGAGGGAGCACAGATACGCAGTATTTT
CASSKLAGGSTDTQYF
>TRBJ1-4|few|TRBV12-3/TRBV12-4|-
TGTGCCAGCAGTTTCGGGGGATCTAATGAAAAACTGTTTTTT
CASSFGGSNEKLFF
>TRBJ1-1|-|TRBV2|TRBD1
TGTGCCAGCATTGGGACAGACCTTCAAACTGAAGCTTTCTTT
CASIGTDLQTEAFF
>TRBJ2-7|-|TRBV6-5|-
TGTGCCAGCAGTTACTCGATAGGCAGCTCCTACGAGCAGTACTTC
CASSYSIGSSYEQYF
>TRBJ2-5|few|TRBV20-1|-
TGCAGTGCTATCCGCGGAGACTTCGGAGAGACCCAGTACTTC
CSAIRGDFGETQYF
>TRBJ2-1|few|TRBV20-1|-
TGCAGTGCTCTCCCTGGGGGGGGCCGTGCCTACAATGAGCAGTTCTTC
CSALPGGGRAYNEQFF
>TRBJ2-7|few|TRBV5-1|TRBD1
TGCGCCAGCAGCTTGGTGGGGGACAGAAGCGAGCAGTACTTC
CASSLVGDRSEQYF
>TRBJ2-2|-|TRBV12-3/TRBV12-4|-
TGTGCCAGCAGTTTAGCTGCGACATCGAACACCGGGGAGCTGTTTTTT
CASSLAATSNTGELFF
>TRBJ2-6|few|TRBV7-3|-
TGTGCCAGCAGCCTCCGTTTGGGGGCTGGGGCCAACGTCCTGACTTTC
CASSLRLGAGANVLTF
>TRBJ2-7|once|TRBV24-1|-
TGTGCCACCAGTGATTTTTGGGAGCAGTACTTC
CATSDFWEQYF
>TRBJ1-4|-|TRBV6-5|-
TGTGCCAGCAGTCAGGGCGGCAGCGATAATGAAAAACTGTTTTTT
CASSQGGSDNEKLFF